The 11 T cell receptor beta chains below all came from one sample that was sequenced in a study of metastatic and nonmetastatic thyroid tumors. TCRdb re-called clones from the PCR reads using MiXCR. The sample has tens of thousands of clones; around 15% are singletons. Not a single patient had been given any form of treatment at any point before undergoing thyroid surgery. The sequenced sample consisted of blood. The receptor set was obtained from a male donor with papillary thyroid cancer or a benign thyroid nodule (not recorded which). Some clones in this sample may be carry-over from other donors' samples.

To note about this clone: One end of the junction varies from germline; a read error may be responsible. The chain has TRBV20-1 and TRBJ1-6; 9 bases line up with TRBD1. CDR3 length: 14 amino acids. Germline assignment: CDR1 DFQATT and CDR2 SNEGSKA (reference sequence). DNA for the CDR3: TGCAGTGCTAGAAAACAGGGGGCAGATTCACCCCTCAAATTT. Protein: CSARKQGADSPLKF.

This chain uses TRBV5-6 with TRBJ2-2, with D perhaps being TRBD1 or TRBD2 (5 bases each). In germline, CDR1 is SGHDT, CDR2 YYEEEE. This CDR3 region has 16 residues. V gave up 0 bases and J gave up 2 bases, with 11 bases separating them. CDR3 loop: CASSLAGPVNTGELFF. CDR3 sequence (DNA): TGTGCCAGCAGCTTGGCGGGACCGGTAAACACCGGGGAGCTGTTTTTT.

This clone has at least ten counts. The chain uses TRBV7-2 and TRBJ2-1, with 7 bases lining up with TRBD1. The CDR3 loop spans 15 amino acids. The V and J ends lost 6 bases and 3 bases, in that order; junction bases with no gene match: 8. Germline V gives CDR1 SGHTA, CDR2 FQGNSA. CDR3 nucleotides: TGTGCCAGCAGTCGAAGACAGGGAAACTACAATGAGCAGTTCTTC. It specifies CASSRRQGNYNEQFF.

This clone appeared many times. The CDR3 region is CASSDSGTGNNEQFF. The CDR3 coding sequence is TGTGCCAGCAGTGACTCCGGGACAGGGAACAATGAGCAGTTCTTC. The chain links TRBV6-1 to TRBJ2-1; 9 bases are shared with TRBD1. The CDR3 extends over 15 amino acids. The germline V gene encodes CDR1 MNHNS and CDR2 SASEGT. The J segment lost 5 bases and the V segment lost 3 bases, leaving 5 bases of the junction unmatched.

This clone has a handful of counts. The V and J genes are TRBV28 and TRBJ1-6; 10 bases agree with TRBD1. Per germline, CDR1 MDHEN and CDR2 SYDVKM. The length of the CDR3 is 15 residues. V dropped 5 bases and J dropped 10; count of bases not matched to a gene: 8. CDR3 DNA sequence: TGTGCCAGCAGTGGTGACAGGGGGCCTGGATCACCCCTCCACTTT. This sequence encodes CASSGDRGPGSPLHF.

In this sample, this clone turned up many times. The CDR3 loop reads CASSLGVGTGNQPQHF. In nucleotides, the CDR3 is TGTGCCAGCAGCTTAGGGGTCGGGACAGGCAATCAGCCCCAGCATTTT. This chain links TRBV11-2 with TRBJ1-5; TRBD1 aligns across 7 bases. Germline V CDR1 and CDR2: SGHAT, FQNNGV. The CDR3 is 16 residues long. J was trimmed by 2 bases and V by 1 base; bases with no gene match: 5.

This clone turned up a few times. The V gene is TRBV6-1, the J gene TRBJ1-5, with TRBD1 matching over 7 bases. Germline V gene sequence: CDR1 MNHNS, CDR2 SASEGT. V trimming: 10 bases; J trimming: 3 bases; junction bases outside the gene matches: 9. The CDR3 runs 14 residues. The CDR3 bases are TGTGCCATCATTGAGACAGGGATCAATCAGCCCCAGCATTTT. It yields the protein CAIIETGINQPQHF.

The table lists this clone with many counts. CDR3 loop: CASSLVPSGTLTGELFF. In nucleotides, the CDR3 is TGTGCCAGCAGCTTAGTCCCCTCCGGGACACTCACCGGGGAGCTGTTTTTT. The rearrangement links TRBV7-3 to TRBJ2-2, with D possibly TRBD1 on 6 matching bases. V lost 2 bases and J lost 4, with 17 bases in between. The CDR3 extends over 17 amino acids. The germline CDR1 and CDR2 sequences are SGHTA and FQGTGA.

Regarding this clone: One end of the junction is discordant with germline, which a read error may explain. The V gene is TRBV7-2, the J gene TRBJ2-2; no firm D call. The germline V gene encodes CDR1 SGHTA and CDR2 FQGNSA. This CDR3 region has 15 residues. DNA for the CDR3: TGTGCCAGCAGCTTATGCGCAGCGAACACCGGTGAGCTGTTTTTT. This gives the protein CASSLCAANTGELFF.

This clone has more than one count but fewer than ten. The J gene is TRBJ1-2, the V gene TRBV12-3 or TRBV12-4; possible D gene TRBD1, 5 bases. The V end was cut by 2 bases, the J end by 4 bases, with 11 bases between. The CDR3 is 14 amino acids. The CDR3 reads CASSLRQGSYGYTF. CDR3 in DNA: TGTGCCAGCAGTTTAAGGCAGGGTAGCTATGGCTACACCTTC.

This clone appeared many times. The chain carries TRBV12-3 or TRBV12-4 and TRBJ2-3; perhaps TRBD2 as D (5 bases). V was shortened by 4 bases and J by 1 base, with 18 bases between the two germline ends. The CDR3 has 17 amino acids. The CDR3 nucleotides read TGTGCCAGCAGTTCAAGGGAGCCGAAGGAGGGCACAGATACGCAGTATTTT. Protein product: CASSSREPKEGTDTQYF.